This TCR beta chain was documented in a study of PD-1 blockade in classical Hodgkin lymphoma (dated by TCRdb to the early 2020s). Broadly, across the study: Nivolumab dosing was 3 mg/kg intravenously every 2 weeks, continuing until either disease progression or unacceptable toxicity. The study used TCR beta sequencing and CyTOF to define a peripheral blood immune signature of response to PD-1 blockade in classical Hodgkin lymphoma. Results the study describes overall, beyond this receptor: CD4+ but not CD8+ TCR diversity rose significantly by C4D1 (p=0.0027 vs p=0.16), most apparent in complete responders (p=0.02). Baseline TCR diversity was reported to be lower in newly diagnosed patients than in healthy donors, and even lower in relapsed/refractory patients. The study was restricted to a single clinical trial cohort, and the causes of repertoire differences, possibly disease activity or prior therapy, were left undefined. Baseline diversity similar to that of newly diagnosed patients was observed in trial patients achieving complete response, whereas significantly lower diversity was observed in partial responders and progressors. Lower diversity was seen in patients whose nivolumab began less than 1 year after ASCT, and these patients were left out of later analyses so that immune reconstitution would not confound the results.

Explained via the paper, the time point label denotes: cycle 4 day 1 (C4D1), after five to seven weeks of nivolumab. Relapse after autologous stem cell transplantation had occurred in all trial patients, and cohorts A, B and C were distinguished by prior brentuximab vedotin exposure. A total of over 55 patients with relapsed/refractory classical Hodgkin lymphoma made up the trial cohort, and each patient's best overall response was complete response, partial response or progressive disease. Single-agent nivolumab was administered to trial patients in the multi-cohort phase II CheckMate 205 trial. An independent review committee assessed best overall response by applying the 2007 International Working Group response criteria. Trial PBMCs were collected just before the start of nivolumab (C1D1) and during therapy at cycle 2 day 1 and cycle 4 day 1. Peripheral blood was collected in 8 mL Vacutainer Cell Preparation Tubes, from which PBMCs were isolated by centrifugation and then cryopreserved.

The Qiagen DNeasy kit was used to extract genomic DNA both from unsorted PBMCs and from the negatively selected CD4+ and CD8+ fractions. TCR beta CDR3 regions were subjected to amplification by immunoSEQ multiplex PCR with primers that anneal to V and J segments. A synthetic immune receptor repertoire was used to minimize amplification bias, and remaining bias was computationally removed after sequencing. Under the source paper's analysis protocol: Repertoire diversity was quantified as the Shannon entropy index using custom Python scripts. Unsorted, CD4+ and CD8+ repertoires were examined separately, except in combined analyses, for which CD4+ and CD8+ sequences were merged in silico. A clone counted as expanded when the clone's frequency after treatment rose at least 2-fold relative to C1D1, and clones undetected at baseline were given a pseudocount of 0.5. Singleton clones were defined as clones with 0 or 1 copy at C1D1, and non-singleton clones were defined as clones with 2 or more copies. Clones expanded in unsorted samples were assigned a CD4+, CD8+ or unknown annotation through matching of protein sequences in sorted samples from the same patient. Wilcoxon tests were applied to paired samples to test diversity changes from C1D1 to C4D1. This immuneACCESS table, as held by TCRdb, lists in-frame sequences with V and J called but not all clones. Of the missing ones, under half trace to an unresolved V gene in checked studies; the others have no known cause. D and trimming were read from the DNA, whereas the V and J calls and clone size are those reported in that table. This sample lists some 90,000 clones; approximately 78% were detected once. The ten biggest clones cover 9.4% of the sample.

As concerns this clone: It has no known antigen specificity. One base away there is no much larger clone; base qualities are not given.

The cysteine opens and the phenylalanine closes a CDR3 of 19 amino acids. Only the CDR3 DNA is retained, 57 bases long and in frame from the first base. V has 5 bases trimmed and J has 2 bases trimmed; junction bases matching no gene number 11. CDR1 and CDR2 are drawn from the germline V gene (reference sequence): PRHDT, FYEKMQ. The rearrangement combines TRBV13 with TRBJ2-6, with TRBD1 identical over 11 junction bases. Source: peripheral blood mononuclear cells (PBMCs), taken before the fourth cycle of nivolumab. This TCR was sampled from a human donor with classical Hodgkin lymphoma. The CDR3 has the sequence CASSLSWGQGETGANVLTF. Read as DNA, the sequence is TGTGCCAGCAGCCTCAGCTGGGGACAGGGGGAAACTGGGGCCAACGTCCTGACTTTC. When the CDR3 is completed using the reference TRBV13 and TRBJ2-6 genes on either side, the full variable domain is AAGVIQSPRHLIKEKRETATLKCYPIPRHDTVYWYQQGPGQDPQFLISFYEKMQSDKGSIPDRFSAQQFSDYHSELNMSSLELGDSALYFCASSLSWGQGETGANVLTFGAGSRLTVL.